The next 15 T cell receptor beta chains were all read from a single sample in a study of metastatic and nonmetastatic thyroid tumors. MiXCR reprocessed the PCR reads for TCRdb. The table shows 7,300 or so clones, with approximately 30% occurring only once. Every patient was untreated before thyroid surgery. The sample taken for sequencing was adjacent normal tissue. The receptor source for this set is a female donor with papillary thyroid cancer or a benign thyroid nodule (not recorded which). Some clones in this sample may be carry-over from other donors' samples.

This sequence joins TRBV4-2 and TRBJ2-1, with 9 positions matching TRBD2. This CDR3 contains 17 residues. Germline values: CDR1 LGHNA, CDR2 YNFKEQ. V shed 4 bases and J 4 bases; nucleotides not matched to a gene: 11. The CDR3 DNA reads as TGTGCCAGCAGCCCGCCCCTAGCGGGATTTTCATACAATGAGCAGTTCTTC. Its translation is CASSPPLAGFSYNEQFF.

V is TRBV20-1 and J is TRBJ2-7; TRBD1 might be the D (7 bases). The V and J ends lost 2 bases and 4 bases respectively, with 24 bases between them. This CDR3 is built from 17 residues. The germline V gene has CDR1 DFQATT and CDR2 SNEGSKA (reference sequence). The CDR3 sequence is CSARNQTGRNLSYEQYF. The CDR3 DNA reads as TGCAGTGCTAGAAATCAGACAGGGAGGAATCTGTCGTACGAGCAGTACTTC.

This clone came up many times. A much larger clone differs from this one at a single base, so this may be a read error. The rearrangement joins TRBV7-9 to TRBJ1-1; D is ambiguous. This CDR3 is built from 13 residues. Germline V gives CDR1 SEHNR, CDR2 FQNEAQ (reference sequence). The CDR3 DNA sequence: TGTGCCGGCAGCCCCATACTGAACACTGAAGCTTTCTTT. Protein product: CAGSPILNTEAFF. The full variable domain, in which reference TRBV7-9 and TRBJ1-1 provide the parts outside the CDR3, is DTGVSQNPRHKITKRGQNVTFRCDPISEHNRLYWYRQTLGQGPEFLTYFQNEAQLEKSRLLSDRFSAERPKGSFSTLEIQRTEQGDSAMYLCAGSPILNTEAFFGQGTRLTVV.

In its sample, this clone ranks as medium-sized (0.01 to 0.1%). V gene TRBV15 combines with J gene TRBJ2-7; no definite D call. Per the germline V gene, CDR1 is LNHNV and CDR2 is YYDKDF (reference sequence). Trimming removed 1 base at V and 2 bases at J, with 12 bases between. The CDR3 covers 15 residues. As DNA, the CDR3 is TGTGCCACCAGCAGAGTGGCCCAGGACGCCTACGAGCAGTACTTC. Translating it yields CATSRVAQDAYEQYF.

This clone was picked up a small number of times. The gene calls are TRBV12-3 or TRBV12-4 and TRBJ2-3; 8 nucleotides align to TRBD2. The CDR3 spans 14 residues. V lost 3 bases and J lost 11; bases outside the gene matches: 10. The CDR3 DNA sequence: TGTGCCAGCAGTTTTGACCTAGCGGGCGGGAGGCAGTATTTT. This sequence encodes CASSFDLAGGRQYF.

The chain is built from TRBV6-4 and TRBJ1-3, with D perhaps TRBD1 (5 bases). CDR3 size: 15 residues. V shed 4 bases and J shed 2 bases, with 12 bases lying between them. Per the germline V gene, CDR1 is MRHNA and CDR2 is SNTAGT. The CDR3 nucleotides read TGTGCCAGCAGTGGGGGCAGGTTGACTGGAAACACCATATATTTT. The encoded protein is CASSGGRLTGNTIYF.

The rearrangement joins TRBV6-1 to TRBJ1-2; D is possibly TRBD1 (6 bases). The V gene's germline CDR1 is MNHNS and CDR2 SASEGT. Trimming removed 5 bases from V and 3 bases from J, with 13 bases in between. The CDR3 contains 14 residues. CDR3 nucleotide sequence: TGTGCCAGCAGTCAGGAGGGGGGTCACTATGGCTACACCTTC. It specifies CASSQEGGHYGYTF.

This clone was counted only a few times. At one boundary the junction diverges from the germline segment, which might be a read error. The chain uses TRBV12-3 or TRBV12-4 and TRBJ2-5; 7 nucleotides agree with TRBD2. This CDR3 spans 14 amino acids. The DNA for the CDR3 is TGTGCCAGCAGCCTCCTAAGGGGAGGGGAGACCCGGTACTTC. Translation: CASSLLRGGETRYF.

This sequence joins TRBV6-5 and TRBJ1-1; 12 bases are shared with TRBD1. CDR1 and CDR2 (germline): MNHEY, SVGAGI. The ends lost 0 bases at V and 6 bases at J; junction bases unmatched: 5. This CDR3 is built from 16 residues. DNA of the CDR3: TGTGCCAGCAGTTACTCGATGGGGACAGGGGGCTCTGAAGCTTTCTTT. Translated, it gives CASSYSMGTGGSEAFF.

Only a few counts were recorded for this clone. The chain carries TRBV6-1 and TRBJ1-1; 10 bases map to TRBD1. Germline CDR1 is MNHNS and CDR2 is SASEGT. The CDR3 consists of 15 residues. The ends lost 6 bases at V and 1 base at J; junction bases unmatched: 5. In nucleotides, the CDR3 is TGTGCCAGCAGGACAGGGGGCGCCGGGAACACTGAAGCTTTCTTT. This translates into CASRTGGAGNTEAFF.

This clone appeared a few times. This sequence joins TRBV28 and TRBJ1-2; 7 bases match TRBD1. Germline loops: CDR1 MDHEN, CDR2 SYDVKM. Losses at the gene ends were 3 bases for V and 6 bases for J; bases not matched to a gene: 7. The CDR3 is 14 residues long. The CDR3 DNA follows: TGTGCCAGCAGTTTTGCGAATCAGGGGGATGGCTACACCTTC. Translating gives CASSFANQGDGYTF.

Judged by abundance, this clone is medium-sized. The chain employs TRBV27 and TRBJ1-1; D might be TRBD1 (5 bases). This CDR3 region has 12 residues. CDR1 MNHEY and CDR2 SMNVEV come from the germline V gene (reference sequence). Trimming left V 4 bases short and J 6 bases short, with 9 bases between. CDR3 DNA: TGTGCCAGCAGTTCGGGGGGGGCTGAAGCTTTCTTT. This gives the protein CASSSGGAEAFF.

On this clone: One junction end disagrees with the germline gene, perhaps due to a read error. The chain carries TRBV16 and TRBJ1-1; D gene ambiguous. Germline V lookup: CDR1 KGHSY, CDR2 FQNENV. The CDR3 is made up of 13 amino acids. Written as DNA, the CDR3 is TGTGCCAGCAGCCCGAGGGCGACTACTGAATCTTTCTTT. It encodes CASSPRATTESFF.

This chain's CDR3 is CAWSIGETQYF. DNA for the CDR3: TGTGCCTGGAGTATTGGGGAGACCCAGTACTTC. V gene TRBV30 combines with J gene TRBJ2-5; D uncertain. With 2 bases removed from V and 5 bases from J, the gap between germline ends came to 6 bases. Germline CDR1 GTSNPN, CDR2 SVGIG (reference sequence). The CDR3 is made up of 11 amino acids. The full variable domain, in which reference TRBV30 and TRBJ2-5 provide the parts outside the CDR3, is SQTIHQWPATLVQPVGSPLSLECTVEGTSNPNLYWYRQAAGRGLQLLFYSVGIGQISSEVPQNLSASRPQDRQFILSSKKLLLSDSGFYLCAWSIGETQYFGPGTRLLVL.

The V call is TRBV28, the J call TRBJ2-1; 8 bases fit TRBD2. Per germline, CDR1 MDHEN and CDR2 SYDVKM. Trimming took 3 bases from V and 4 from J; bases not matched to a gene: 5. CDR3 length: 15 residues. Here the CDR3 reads CASSLAGGLYNEQFF. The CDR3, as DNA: TGTGCCAGCAGTTTGGCGGGGGGCCTGTACAATGAGCAGTTCTTC.